The 13 T cell receptor beta chains reported below all come from one sample, sequenced in a study of T cells in Graves' hyperthyroidism and ophthalmopathy. TCR beta CDR3 regions were amplified from RNA transcripts. Initially, a first-round RT-PCR of the TCR CDR3 employed the HTBI primer set. In TCRdb, the multiplex PCR reads were re-called with MiXCR into one record per CDR3 protein. The sample lists more than 300,000 distinct CDR3 sequences, about 18% occurring once. Material: blood. Source of these receptors: a woman aged 25 to 39 with Graves' hyperthyroidism that later progressed to Graves' ophthalmopathy.

Remarks on this clonotype: Since a much larger clone is just one base distant, this may be a read error. V is TRBV20-1 and J is TRBJ2-7; D possibly matches TRBD1 or TRBD2 (5 bases each). CDR3 length: 16 amino acids. Germline CDR1 and CDR2: DFQATT and SNEGSKA (reference sequence). The CDR3 is CSARDTRTGPLYEQSF. In DNA, the CDR3 is TGCAGTGCTAGAGACACGAGAACGGGACCCCTCTACGAGCAGTCCTTC.

This clonotype was recorded many times. This chain links TRBV30 with TRBJ1-2; TRBD1 aligns across 7 bases. The CDR3 has 14 amino acids. Germline lookup yields CDR1 GTSNPN and CDR2 SVGIG (reference sequence). J lost 4 bases, V lost 1 base, and 6 bases had no gene match. The CDR3 here is CAWSGQGRLYGYTF. Here the CDR3 DNA reads TGTGCCTGGAGTGGACAGGGCCGACTCTATGGCTACACCTTC.

This clonotype was observed many times. The chain uses TRBV20-1 and TRBJ2-5; no reliable D call. CDR3 length: 12 residues. The germline V gene has CDR1 DFQATT and CDR2 SNEGSKA (reference sequence). The V end was cut by 6 bases, the J end by 4 bases, with 12 bases between. CDR3 bases: TGCAGTGCCGAATCCTCTGGAGAGACCCAGTACTTC. It specifies CSAESSGETQYF.

This clonotype was recorded a few times. The chain is built from TRBV7-2 and TRBJ2-3, with 10 bases identical to TRBD1. V was clipped by 3 bases and J by 3 bases; unmatched bases: 18. CDR1 is SGHTA, CDR2 FQGNSA, per germline. CDR3 length: 20 amino acids. The CDR3 DNA reads as TGTGCCAGCAGCTTGGGGGACAGGGGACCCGTGAGTTGGTCGACAGATACGCAGTATTTT. Encoded protein: CASSLGDRGPVSWSTDTQYF. Full variable domain (rest looked up from reference TRBV7-2 and TRBJ2-3): GAGVSQSPSNKVTEKGKDVELRCDPISGHTALYWYRQSLGQGLEFLIYFQGNSAPDKSGLPSDRFSAERTGGSVSTLTIQRTQQEDSAVYLCASSLGDRGPVSWSTDTQYFGPGTRLTVL.

This clonotype was detected many times. This chain uses TRBV28 with TRBJ1-1; possibly TRBD1 for D (6 bases). CDR1 is MDHEN, CDR2 SYDVKM, per germline. V was cut by 2 bases and J by 0 bases, with 22 bases left in between. The CDR3 spans 19 residues. CDR3 sequence (DNA): TGTGCCAGCAGTTTAAGAACAGGGTTGGGGGAAGGAATGAACACTGAAGCTTTCTTT. Translating it yields CASSLRTGLGEGMNTEAFF.

The gene calls are TRBV12-3 or TRBV12-4 and TRBJ1-6, with TRBD1 matching over 10 bases. The CDR3 totals 16 residues. V trimming: 6 bases; J trimming: 8 bases; junction bases outside the gene matches: 10. In nucleotides, the CDR3 is TGTGCCAGCAGCCGAGATGGGGACAGGGGATATTCACCCCTCCACTTT. As protein: CASSRDGDRGYSPLHF.

This clonotype was seen many times. CDR3 in DNA: TGTGCCAGCAGCTTAGTCTTTAGTCAGAATGAGCAGTTCTTC. Amino acid sequence: CASSLVFSQNEQFF. The genes are TRBV11-2 and TRBJ2-1; D unclear. V was clipped by 1 base and J by 7 bases, with 11 bases between them. CDR1 is SGHAT, CDR2 FQNNGV, per germline. The CDR3 totals 14 residues.

Ten or more counts support this clonotype. The V call is TRBV20-1, the J call TRBJ2-3; D gene unclear. The CDR3 extends over 10 amino acids. The V end lost 6 bases, the J end lost 6 bases, and 7 bases lay between the germline ends. Germline CDR1 DFQATT, CDR2 SNEGSKA (reference sequence). As DNA, the CDR3 is TGCAGTGCCGCCATGGATACGCAGTATTTT. As protein: CSAAMDTQYF.

This clonotype has at least ten counts. In DNA, the CDR3 is TGTGCCAGCAGAAGGGGTTTAACGGGGACAGATACGCAGTATTTT. Amino acids: CASRRGLTGTDTQYF. The chain has TRBV27 and TRBJ2-3; perhaps D is TRBD1 or TRBD2 (5 bases each). CDR1 and CDR2 (germline): MNHEY, SMNVEV (reference sequence). The V end was cut by 6 bases, the J end by 3 bases, with 16 bases between. CDR3 size: 15 residues.

This clonotype was seen many times. This chain connects TRBV28 to TRBJ2-3; TRBD1 agrees at 8 bases. The junction had 9 bases not matched to a gene; V was cut back by 3 bases and J by 1 base. In germline, CDR1 is MDHEN, CDR2 SYDVKM. There are 17 residues in the CDR3. CDR3: CASSLVTGVIGTDTQYF. CDR3 nucleotides: TGTGCCAGCAGTTTGGTGACAGGGGTCATTGGCACAGATACGCAGTATTTT.

This clonotype was recorded many times. The chain couples TRBV30 to TRBJ2-7, with a weak D call TRBD1 (7 bases). CDR1 and CDR2 from the germline V gene are GTSNPN and SVGIG (reference sequence). The length of the CDR3 is 14 residues. Trimming pared 1 base from V and 6 bases from J, leaving 16 bases between. CDR3 protein: CAWSEDREDLEQYF. DNA for the CDR3: TGTGCCTGGAGTGAAGACAGGGAGGATCTCGAGCAGTACTTC. Complete variable domain (other parts from reference TRBV30 and TRBJ2-7): SQTIHQWPATLVQPVGSPLSLECTVEGTSNPNLYWYRQAAGRGLQLLFYSVGIGQISSEVPQNLSASRPQDRQFILSSKKLLLSDSGFYLCAWSEDREDLEQYFGPGTRLTVT.

The V call is TRBV13, the J call TRBJ2-5, with a weak D call TRBD2 (5 bases). V was pared by 3 bases and J by 6 bases, with 11 bases between. Germline V gene data show CDR1 as PRHDT and CDR2 as FYEKMQ (reference sequence). CDR3 length: 13 residues. The CDR3 reads CASSFNVGKTQYF. DNA of the CDR3: TGTGCCAGCAGCTTCAACGTCGGGAAGACCCAGTACTTC.

The chain is built from TRBV12-3 or TRBV12-4 and TRBJ2-6, with 8 bases fitting TRBD1. The CDR3 is 19 amino acids. Trimming at V came to 6 bases and at J to 0 bases, leaving 13 bases not matched to a gene. This chain's CDR3 is CASSQRRRGQGSGANVLTF. The CDR3 DNA is TGTGCCAGCAGCCAACGGCGTCGAGGACAGGGCTCTGGGGCCAACGTCCTGACTTTC.